This T cell receptor (beta chain) was sequenced in a study of blood T cell repertoires in COVID-19 (dated by TCRdb to about 2020). With regard to the full study: Samples covering the acute and convalescent phases of COVID-19 were provided by collaborators in the United States, Italy and Spain. Samples were obtained from the ongoing ImmuneRACE study (first 160 participants) and from roughly 1,300 subjects provided by 6 global collaborators. A de-identified subject ID, COVID-19 status, age in years and sex were almost always included in the sample metadata. Where available, HLA class I and class II types were taken from metadata supplied by the sample provider and were not determined by assay-based typing. Subjects who had been exposed to COVID-19, were actively infected with it, or had recovered from it provided the deeply sampled blood TCRbeta repertoires that made up the dataset. The repertoires were released in a freely available public database meant as a resource for research on the immune response to SARS-CoV-2. The material from the prospective study consisted of cDNA or gDNA derived from T cells, B-cell-depleted T cells, or PBMCs. General findings and caveats noted by the study authors: The quantity of clinical and demographic metadata differed by source and by participant and was supplied without curation.

The CDR3 has 13 amino acids, counting the end cysteine and phenylalanine. The read is trimmed to its CDR3 DNA, 39 bases read in frame from base 1. Trimming removed 8 bases from V and 11 bases from J; the gene matches leave 14 bases unexplained. For CDR1 and CDR2, the germline V gene lists MNHEY and SVGAGI. The immunoSEQ Assay, a bias-controlled multiplex PCR, was used to amplify TCRbeta CDR3 regions from genomic DNA. For the original study's pipeline: The number of nucleated cells in each sample was estimated from the amplification of reference gene primers within the assay. To quantify the absolute abundance of each unique TCRbeta CDR3 rearrangement, sequence reads were collapsed and filtered. For each sample, productive Simpson clonality was calculated as the square root of Simpson's diversity index over productive rearrangements. This is the immuneACCESS table as TCRdb keeps it, with only in-frame sequences that have V and J called. A part of the clones is gone; compared with another copy, unresolved V genes explain less than half, and the rest is unexplained. That table gives V, J and clone size, and the DNA gave D and trimming. The sample contains 250,000 or so clones, around four fifths of them found a single time. In total, the top ten clones hold around 6.4% of the sample.

The collaborating institutions used their own protocols to collect whole blood in K2EDTA tubes. Collaborator samples were shipped for TCRbeta analysis as frozen whole blood, isolated PBMCs, or DNA extracted from either sample type. On this clone: It lacks a known antigen. Base-call qualities are not available, and no considerably larger clone is one nucleotide away.

This clonotype was obtained from a woman aged 55-70 years with active or convalescent COVID-19. This sequence uses TRBV6-5 and TRBJ1-1; 7 of the junction bases match TRBD1. The sample comprised peripheral blood. The DNA sequence reads TGTGCCAGCCTTTCACCAGGGGGTATTTTGGCTTTCTTT. It translates as CASLSPGGILAFF.